This T cell receptor beta chain was sequenced during a study of shared clonotypes between healthy human individuals. There are a few counts of this clone. For genomic DNA, unsorted samples relied on approximately 81 million PBMCs. Per the original methods: Filtering differed since immunoSEQ provided only junctions, with no quality scores. Clones were sequenced by immunoSEQ multiplex PCR, and TCRdb holds only the in-frame ones, with some missing. D and trimming come from the DNA, and the V and J calls and clone size come from that table. The sample includes hundreds of thousands of clones, roughly 80% seen only once; the top ten take over 10%. Trimming cost V 1 base and J 4 bases, with 10 bases left between them. The CDR3 runs to 14 residues. The V gene's germline CDR1 is SGHAT and CDR2 FQDESV (reference sequence).

This chain uses TRBV11-1 with TRBJ1-1; D unclear. The specimen was PBMCs. The TCR comes from a woman between 40 and 55 years old in good health. Some clones in this sample may be carry-over from other donors' samples. The CDR3 sequence is CASSLESGGTEAFF. The CDR3 bases are TGTGCCAGCAGCTTAGAGTCCGGAGGCACTGAAGCTTTCTTT.